This passage covers 9 T cell receptor beta chains from one sample sequenced in a study of T cells in Graves' hyperthyroidism and ophthalmopathy (dated by TCRdb to about 2019). Library preparation used multiplex PCR. The instrument was an Illumina HiSeq 2000. Amplification of TCR beta CDR3 regions was carried out from RNA transcripts. The first round of RT-PCR for the TCR CDR3 was performed with the HTBI primer set and the Qiagen OneStep RT-PCR kit. TCRdb reprocessing: public reads trimmed at Q25 with fastp, clones called with MiXCR, in-frame beta chains kept. Identical CDR3 proteins give one entry, which carries the most common genes and DNA. This sample has some 92,000 distinct CDR3 sequences in its table, and 35% to 45% of those were observed once. Of the sample, about 10% is held by the ten largest clones. Sequencing input: peripheral blood or thyroid tissue (not recorded which). These receptor sequences come from a woman aged 25 to 39 with Graves' hyperthyroidism.

This clonotype was counted at least ten times. The V gene is TRBV24-1, the J gene TRBJ1-1, with D possibly matching TRBD1 (5 bases). This CDR3 is built from 14 residues. Between the trimmed V and J ends, which lost 3 bases and 3 bases, there was a span of 10 bases. Germline assignment: CDR1 KGHDR and CDR2 SFDVKD. The CDR3 DNA reads as TGTGCCACCAGTGATGCTACAGGACACACTGAAGCTTTCTTT. Encoded protein: CATSDATGHTEAFF.

This sequence joins TRBV7-8 and TRBJ2-5; 7 bases fit TRBD2. V lost 6 bases to trimming and J lost 5 bases; unmatched junction nucleotides: 9. Looked up from germline, CDR1 is SGHVS and CDR2 is FQNEAQ. This CDR3 is built from 14 residues. The CDR3 is CASSYGGMRETQYF. CDR3 nucleotides: TGTGCCAGCAGTTACGGGGGGATGCGGGAGACCCAGTACTTC.

This clonotype was seen at least ten times. The chain couples TRBV9 to TRBJ2-2, with D uncertain. The germline gives CDR1 SGDLS, CDR2 YYNGEE. V was trimmed by 4 bases and J by 6 bases, leaving 10 bases between them. The CDR3 consists of 13 residues. CDR3 coding DNA: TGTGCCAGCAGCCCACGGCCGGCCGGGGAGCTGTTTTTT. It codes for CASSPRPAGELFF. Looking up the rest from reference TRBV9 and TRBJ2-2 gives the full variable domain: DSGVTQTPKHLITATGQRVTLRCSPRSGDLSVYWYQQSLDQGLQFLIQYYNGEERAKGNILERFSAQQFPDLHSELNLSSLELGDSALYFCASSPRPAGELFFGEGSRLTVL.

The chain combines TRBV9 with TRBJ2-1; 12 nucleotides agree with TRBD2. The V gene's germline CDR1 is SGDLS and CDR2 YYNGEE. V dropped 7 bases and J dropped 10; count of bases not matched to a gene: 12. There are 15 residues in the CDR3. The CDR3 DNA follows: TGTGCCAGCTCACCCTTGACTAGCGGGAGCGGGGAGCAGTTCTTC. Residues: CASSPLTSGSGEQFF. The whole variable domain, filled in from reference TRBV9 and TRBJ2-1, reads DSGVTQTPKHLITATGQRVTLRCSPRSGDLSVYWYQQSLDQGLQFLIQYYNGEERAKGNILERFSAQQFPDLHSELNLSSLELGDSALYFCASSPLTSGSGEQFFGPGTRLTVL.

This clonotype was detected ten times or more. V usage is TRBV5-5 and J usage is TRBJ1-1; D uncertain. Germline CDR1 reads SGHKS; CDR2 reads YYEKEE (reference sequence). The ends were cut back, 1 base at V and 1 base at J, with 8 bases in the middle. This CDR3 is built from 14 residues. CDR3 sequence reads: CASSLHRPNTEAFF. The CDR3 nucleotides read TGTGCCAGCAGCTTGCATCGCCCGAACACTGAAGCTTTCTTT.

The sample holds many counts of this clonotype. This chain joins TRBV20-1 and TRBJ2-3; perhaps TRBD2 as D (6 bases). The CDR3 sequence is 11 residues long. V lost 6 bases to trimming and J lost 3 bases, with 7 bases between them. In germline, CDR1 is DFQATT, CDR2 SNEGSKA (reference sequence). CDR3 bases: TGCAGTGCGGAGGGGACAGATACGCAGTATTTT. It encodes CSAEGTDTQYF.

For this clonotype: This could be a read error, since a much larger clone is one nucleotide away. V is TRBV28 and J is TRBJ2-7; D is uncertain. CDR1 and CDR2 (germline): MDHEN, SYDVKM. This CDR3 has 13 amino acids. V lost 4 bases, J lost 5 bases, and 12 bases lay in between. CDR3 region: CASSWYITHEQYF. Here the CDR3 DNA reads TGTGCCAGCAGTTGGTACATTACCCACGAGCAGTACTTC. Based on the CDR3 plus reference TRBV28 and TRBJ2-7, the full variable domain is DVKVTQSSRYLVKRTGEKVFLECVQDMDHENMFWYRQDPGLGLRLIYFSYDVKMKEKGDIPEGYSVSREKKERFSLILESASTNQTSMYLCASSWYITHEQYFGPGTRLTVT.

This chain links TRBV7-2 with TRBJ1-3; the D gene is possibly TRBD1 (5 bases). Germline-derived CDR1 and CDR2 are SGHTA and FQGNSA. This CDR3 is 14 amino acids long. Trimming took 8 bases from V and 4 from J, leaving 15 bases between them. CDR3 coding DNA: TGTGCCAGCCGGTTAGGCAGGGTCGGAAACACCATATATTTT. Protein sequence: CASRLGRVGNTIYF.

This clonotype was seen ten or more times. The J gene is TRBJ1-4, the V gene TRBV20-1, with TRBD1 as a possible D gene (5 bases). Germline CDR1 and CDR2: DFQATT and SNEGSKA (reference sequence). V was trimmed by 6 bases and J by 7 bases, leaving 18 bases between them. CDR3 size: 14 residues. CDR3 DNA: TGCAGTGCCCCAGTGGCTGGGGGAAGTGAAAAACTGTTTTTT. It encodes CSAPVAGGSEKLFF.